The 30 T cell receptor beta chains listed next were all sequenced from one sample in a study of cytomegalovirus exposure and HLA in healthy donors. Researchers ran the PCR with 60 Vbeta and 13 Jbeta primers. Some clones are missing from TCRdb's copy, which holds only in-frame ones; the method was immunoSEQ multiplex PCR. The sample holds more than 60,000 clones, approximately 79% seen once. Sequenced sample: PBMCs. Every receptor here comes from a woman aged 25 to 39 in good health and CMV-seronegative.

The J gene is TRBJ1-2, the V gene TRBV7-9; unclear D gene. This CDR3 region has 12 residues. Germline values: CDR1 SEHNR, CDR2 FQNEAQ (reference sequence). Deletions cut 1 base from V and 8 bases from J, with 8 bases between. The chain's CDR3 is CASSLGAEGYTF. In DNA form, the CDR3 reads TGTGCCAGCAGCTTAGGGGCTGAAGGCTACACCTTC.

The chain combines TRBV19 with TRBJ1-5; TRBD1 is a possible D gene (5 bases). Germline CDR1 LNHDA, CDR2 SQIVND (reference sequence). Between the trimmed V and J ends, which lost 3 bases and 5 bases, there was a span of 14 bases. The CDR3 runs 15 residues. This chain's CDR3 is CASSIWGRVDQPQHF. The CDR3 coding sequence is TGTGCCAGTAGTATTTGGGGCAGGGTAGATCAGCCCCAGCATTTT.

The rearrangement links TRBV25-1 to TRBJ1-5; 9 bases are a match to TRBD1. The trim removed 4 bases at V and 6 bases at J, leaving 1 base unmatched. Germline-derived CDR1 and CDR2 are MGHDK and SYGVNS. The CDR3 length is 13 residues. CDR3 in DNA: TGTGCCAGCAGTGCGGACAGGGGTCAGCCCCAGCATTTT. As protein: CASSADRGQPQHF.

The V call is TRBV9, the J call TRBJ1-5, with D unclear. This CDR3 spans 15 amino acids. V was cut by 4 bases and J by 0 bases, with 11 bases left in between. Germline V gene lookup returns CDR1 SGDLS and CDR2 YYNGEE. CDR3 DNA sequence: TGTGCCAGCAGCCCCTCTGGTAGTAGCAATCAGCCCCAGCATTTT. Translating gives CASSPSGSSNQPQHF.

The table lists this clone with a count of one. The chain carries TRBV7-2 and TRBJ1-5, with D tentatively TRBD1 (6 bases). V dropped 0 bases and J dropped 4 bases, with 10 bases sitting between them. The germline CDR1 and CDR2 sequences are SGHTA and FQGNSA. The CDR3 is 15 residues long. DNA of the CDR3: TGTGCCAGCAGCTTAGCGGGGGGGGCTAATCAGCCCCAGCATTTT. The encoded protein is CASSLAGGANQPQHF. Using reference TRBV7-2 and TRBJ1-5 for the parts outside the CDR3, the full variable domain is GAGVSQSPSNKVTEKGKDVELRCDPISGHTALYWYRQSLGQGLEFLIYFQGNSAPDKSGLPSDRFSAERTGGSVSTLTIQRTQQEDSAVYLCASSLAGGANQPQHFGDGTRLSIL.

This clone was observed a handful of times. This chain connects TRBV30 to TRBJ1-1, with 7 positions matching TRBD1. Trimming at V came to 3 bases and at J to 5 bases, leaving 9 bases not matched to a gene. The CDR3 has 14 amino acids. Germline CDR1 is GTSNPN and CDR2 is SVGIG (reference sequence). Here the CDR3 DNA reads TGTGCCTGGAGGCGCGCTACAGGGGAGACTGAAGCTTTCTTT. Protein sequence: CAWRRATGETEAFF. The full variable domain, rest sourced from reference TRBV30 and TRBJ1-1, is SQTIHQWPATLVQPVGSPLSLECTVEGTSNPNLYWYRQAAGRGLQLLFYSVGIGQISSEVPQNLSASRPQDRQFILSSKKLLLSDSGFYLCAWRRATGETEAFFGQGTRLTVV.

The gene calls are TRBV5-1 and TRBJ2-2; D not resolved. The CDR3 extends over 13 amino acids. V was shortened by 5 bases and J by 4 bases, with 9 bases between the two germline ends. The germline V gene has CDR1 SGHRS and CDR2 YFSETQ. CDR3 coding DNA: TGCGCCAGCAGTTACAGCCTCACCGGGGAGCTGTTTTTT. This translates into CASSYSLTGELFF.

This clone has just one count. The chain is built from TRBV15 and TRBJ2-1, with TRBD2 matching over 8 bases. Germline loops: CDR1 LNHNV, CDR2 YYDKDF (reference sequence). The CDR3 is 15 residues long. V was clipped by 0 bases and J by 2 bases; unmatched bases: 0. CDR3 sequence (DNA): TGTGCCACCAGCAGAGATAGCGGGGCCTACAATGAGCAGTTCTTC. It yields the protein CATSRDSGAYNEQFF.

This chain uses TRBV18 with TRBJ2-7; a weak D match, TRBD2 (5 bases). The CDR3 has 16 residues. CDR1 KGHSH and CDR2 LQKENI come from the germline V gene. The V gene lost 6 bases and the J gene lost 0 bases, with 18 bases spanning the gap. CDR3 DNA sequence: TGTGCCAGCTCCCATGGAGAGCTAGGGAGCTCCTACGAGCAGTACGTC. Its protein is CASSHGELGSSYEQYV.

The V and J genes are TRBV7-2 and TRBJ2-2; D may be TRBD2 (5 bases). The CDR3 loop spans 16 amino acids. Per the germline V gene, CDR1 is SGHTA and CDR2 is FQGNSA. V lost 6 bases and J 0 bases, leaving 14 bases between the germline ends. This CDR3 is CASSPGGGPNTGELFF. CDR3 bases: TGTGCCAGCAGTCCTGGTGGAGGCCCGAACACCGGGGAGCTGTTTTTT.

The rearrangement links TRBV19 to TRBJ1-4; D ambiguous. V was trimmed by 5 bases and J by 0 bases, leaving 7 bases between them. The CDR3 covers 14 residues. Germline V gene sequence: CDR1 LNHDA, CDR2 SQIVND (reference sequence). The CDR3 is CASSESATNEKLFF. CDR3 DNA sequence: TGTGCCAGTAGTGAGTCCGCAACTAATGAAAAACTGTTTTTT.

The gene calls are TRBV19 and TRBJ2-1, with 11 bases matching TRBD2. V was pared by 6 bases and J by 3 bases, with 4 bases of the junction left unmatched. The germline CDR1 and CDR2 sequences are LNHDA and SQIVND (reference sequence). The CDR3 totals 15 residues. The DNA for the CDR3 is TGTGCCAGTAGGCTAACTAGCGGGAGCTACAATGAGCAGTTCTTC. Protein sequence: CASRLTSGSYNEQFF.

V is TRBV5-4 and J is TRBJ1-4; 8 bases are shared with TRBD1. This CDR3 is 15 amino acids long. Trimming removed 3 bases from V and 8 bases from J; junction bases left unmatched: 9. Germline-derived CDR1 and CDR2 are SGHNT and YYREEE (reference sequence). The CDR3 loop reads CASSYGQGGNEKLFF. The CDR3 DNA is TGTGCCAGCAGCTACGGACAGGGCGGTAACGAAAAACTGTTTTTT. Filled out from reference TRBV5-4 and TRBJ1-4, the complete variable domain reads ETGVTQSPTHLIKTRGQQVTLRCSSQSGHNTVSWYQQALGQGPQFIFQYYREEENGRGNFPPRFSGLQFPNYSSELNVNALELDDSALYLCASSYGQGGNEKLFFGSGTQLSVL.

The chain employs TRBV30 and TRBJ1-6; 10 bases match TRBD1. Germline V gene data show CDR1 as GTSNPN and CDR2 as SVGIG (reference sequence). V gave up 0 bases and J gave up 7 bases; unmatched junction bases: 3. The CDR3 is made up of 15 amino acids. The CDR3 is CAWSVLDRGNSPLHF. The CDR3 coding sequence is TGTGCCTGGAGTGTCCTGGACAGGGGGAATTCACCCCTCCACTTT.

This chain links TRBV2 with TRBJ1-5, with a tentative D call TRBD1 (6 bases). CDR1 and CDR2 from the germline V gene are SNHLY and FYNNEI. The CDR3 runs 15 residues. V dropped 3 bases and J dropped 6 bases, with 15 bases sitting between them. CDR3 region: CASSDDGQSVQPQHF. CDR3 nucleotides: TGTGCCAGCAGTGACGATGGACAGTCGGTTCAGCCCCAGCATTTT.

The CDR3 region has the DNA TGTGCCAGCACCGACGGGTTGGGACTCAAGAATCAGCCCCAGCATTTT. Amino acids: CASTDGLGLKNQPQHF. The rearrangement joins TRBV2 to TRBJ1-5; tentatively, D is TRBD1 (5 bases). Germline V gene lookup returns CDR1 SNHLY and CDR2 FYNNEI. V was trimmed by 7 bases and J by 4 bases, leaving 20 bases between them. This CDR3 has 16 amino acids.

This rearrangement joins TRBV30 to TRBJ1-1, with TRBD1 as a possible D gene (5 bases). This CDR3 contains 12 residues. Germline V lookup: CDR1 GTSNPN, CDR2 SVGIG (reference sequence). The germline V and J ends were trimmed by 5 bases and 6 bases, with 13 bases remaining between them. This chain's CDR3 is CAWGTPRAEAFF. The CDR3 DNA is TGTGCCTGGGGGACTCCAAGGGCTGAAGCTTTCTTT.

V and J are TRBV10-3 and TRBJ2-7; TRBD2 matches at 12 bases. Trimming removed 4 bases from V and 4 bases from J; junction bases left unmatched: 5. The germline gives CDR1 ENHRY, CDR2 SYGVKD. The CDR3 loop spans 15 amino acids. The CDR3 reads CAISGRGTSGYEQYF. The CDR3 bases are TGTGCCATCAGTGGACGGGGGACTAGCGGGTACGAGCAGTACTTC.

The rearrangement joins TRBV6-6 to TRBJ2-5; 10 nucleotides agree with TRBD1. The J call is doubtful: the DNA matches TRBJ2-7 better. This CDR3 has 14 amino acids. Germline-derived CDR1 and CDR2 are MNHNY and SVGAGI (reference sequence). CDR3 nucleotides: TGTGCCAGCACCCGACAGGGGGCAGGTTACGAGCAGTACTTC. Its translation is CASTRQGAGYEQYF.

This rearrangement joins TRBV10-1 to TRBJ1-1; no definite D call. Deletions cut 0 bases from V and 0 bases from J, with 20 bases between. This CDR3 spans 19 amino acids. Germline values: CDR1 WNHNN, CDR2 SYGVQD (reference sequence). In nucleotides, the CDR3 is TGCGCCAGCAGTGAGTCTGAGGCAGCCTCTTTAACTATGAACACTGAAGCTTTCTTT. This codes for CASSESEAASLTMNTEAFF.

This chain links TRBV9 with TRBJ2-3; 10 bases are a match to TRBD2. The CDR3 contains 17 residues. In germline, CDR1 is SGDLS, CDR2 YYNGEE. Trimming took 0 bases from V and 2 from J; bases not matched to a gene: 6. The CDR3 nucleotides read TGTGCCAGCAGCGTAGCCCTAGCGGGAGAACCCACAGATACGCAGTATTTT. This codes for CASSVALAGEPTDTQYF.

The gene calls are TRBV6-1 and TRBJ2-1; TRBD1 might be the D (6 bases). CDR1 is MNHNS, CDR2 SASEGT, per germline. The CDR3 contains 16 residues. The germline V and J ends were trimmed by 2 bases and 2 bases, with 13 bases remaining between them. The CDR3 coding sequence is TGTGCCAGCAGTGAACTTACAGGGAACACCTACAATGAGCAGTTCTTC. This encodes CASSELTGNTYNEQFF.

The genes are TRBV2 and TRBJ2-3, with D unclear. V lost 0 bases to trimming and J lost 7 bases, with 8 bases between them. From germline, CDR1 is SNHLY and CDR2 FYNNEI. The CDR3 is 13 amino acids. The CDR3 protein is CASSEAGLNTQYF. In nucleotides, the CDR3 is TGTGCCAGCAGTGAAGCGGGCCTCAATACGCAGTATTTT.

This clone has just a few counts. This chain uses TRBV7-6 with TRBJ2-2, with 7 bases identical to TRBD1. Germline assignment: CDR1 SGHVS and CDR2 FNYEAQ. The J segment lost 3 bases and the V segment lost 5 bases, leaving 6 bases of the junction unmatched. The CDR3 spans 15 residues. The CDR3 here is CASSPGQPYTGELFF. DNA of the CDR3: TGTGCCAGCAGCCCGGGACAGCCCTACACCGGGGAGCTGTTTTTT.

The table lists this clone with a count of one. CDR3 in amino acids: CASSVEHRSDGELFF. The CDR3 DNA sequence: TGTGCCAGCAGCGTAGAACATAGGAGTGACGGGGAGCTGTTTTTT. This chain links TRBV9 with TRBJ2-2; D is undetermined. Trimming removed 0 bases from V and 7 bases from J, with 13 bases in between. There are 15 residues in the CDR3. Germline V gene sequence: CDR1 SGDLS, CDR2 YYNGEE.

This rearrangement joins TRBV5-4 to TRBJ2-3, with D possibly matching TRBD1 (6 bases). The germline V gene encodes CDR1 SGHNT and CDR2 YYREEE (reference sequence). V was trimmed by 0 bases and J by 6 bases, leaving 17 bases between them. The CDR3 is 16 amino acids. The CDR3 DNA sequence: TGTGCCAGCAGCTTGGTACCCCCGGGCAGGGGTGATACGCAGTATTTT. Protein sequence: CASSLVPPGRGDTQYF. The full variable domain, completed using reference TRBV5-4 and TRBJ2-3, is ETGVTQSPTHLIKTRGQQVTLRCSSQSGHNTVSWYQQALGQGPQFIFQYYREEENGRGNFPPRFSGLQFPNYSSELNVNALELDDSALYLCASSLVPPGRGDTQYFGPGTRLTVL.

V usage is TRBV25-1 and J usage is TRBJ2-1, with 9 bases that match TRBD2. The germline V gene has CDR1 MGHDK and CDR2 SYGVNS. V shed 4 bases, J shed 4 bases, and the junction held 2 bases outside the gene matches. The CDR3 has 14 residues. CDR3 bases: TGTGCCAGCAGTGCTAGCGGGGCATACAATGAGCAGTTCTTC. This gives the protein CASSASGAYNEQFF.

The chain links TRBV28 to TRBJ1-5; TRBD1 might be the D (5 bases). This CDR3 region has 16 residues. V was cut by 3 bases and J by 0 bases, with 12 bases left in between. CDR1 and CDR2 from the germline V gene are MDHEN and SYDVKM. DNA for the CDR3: TGTGCCAGCAGTTTGACAGTTCCACATAGCAATCAGCCCCAGCATTTT. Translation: CASSLTVPHSNQPQHF.

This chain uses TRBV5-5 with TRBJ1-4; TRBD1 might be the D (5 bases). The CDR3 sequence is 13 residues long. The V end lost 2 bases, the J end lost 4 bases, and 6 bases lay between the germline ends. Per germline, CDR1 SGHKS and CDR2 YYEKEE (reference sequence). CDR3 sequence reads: CASSFQGNEKLFF. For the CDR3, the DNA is TGTGCCAGCAGCTTTCAGGGTAATGAAAAACTGTTTTTT.

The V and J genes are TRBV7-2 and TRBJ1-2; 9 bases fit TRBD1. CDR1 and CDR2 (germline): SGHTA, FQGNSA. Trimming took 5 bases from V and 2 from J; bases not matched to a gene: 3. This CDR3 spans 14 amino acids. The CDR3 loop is CASSRDRVNYGYTF. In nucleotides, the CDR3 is TGTGCCAGCAGCCGGGACAGGGTAAACTATGGCTACACCTTC.